This entry concerns a single T cell receptor (beta chain). What it recognizes is unknown. Generated by immunoSEQ multiplex PCR, the TCRdb table keeps only in-frame clones and is missing some. The data contain about 92,000 clones, roughly 93% of them singletons. The source of the sample is a study of OX40 agonist ivuxolimab in advanced cancers. General study points: No antigen was identified for the clonally expanded peripheral T cells.

Germline CDR1 is SEHNR and CDR2 is FQNEAQ (reference sequence). V was cut by 3 bases and J by 6 bases, with 13 bases left in between. This CDR3 region has 14 residues. The origin of this receptor is an adult with an advanced solid tumor such as melanoma, head and neck, liver or kidney cancer. V is TRBV7-9 and J is TRBJ2-3; a possible D gene is TRBD1 (7 bases). The source material was CD4+ or CD8+ T cells sorted from blood, sampled in a trial of the OX40 agonist ivuxolimab. CDR3 bases: TGTGCCAGCAGCTTTCAGGGGGGATTCGATACGCAGTATTTT. Its translation: CASSFQGGFDTQYF. The complete variable domain, with remaining parts taken from reference TRBV7-9 and TRBJ2-3, reads DTGVSQNPRHKITKRGQNVTFRCDPISEHNRLYWYRQTLGQGPEFLTYFQNEAQLEKSRLLSDRFSAERPKGSFSTLEIQRTEQGDSAMYLCASSFQGGFDTQYFGPGTRLTVL.